The 5 T cell receptor beta chains presented below share a single source sample, sequenced in a study of cytomegalovirus exposure and HLA in healthy donors. Primers included in the PCR were 60 Vbeta and 13 Jbeta primers. The assay was immunoSEQ multiplex PCR, and TCRdb's table has in-frame clones only and misses some. In the table there are 270,000 or so clones, about nine tenths of which are singletons. The sample was PBMCs. Every receptor here comes from a man aged 40-55 years in good health and CMV-seropositive.

The chain has TRBV15 and TRBJ2-1; D may be TRBD2 (5 bases). Germline V gene sequence: CDR1 LNHNV, CDR2 YYDKDF (reference sequence). The CDR3 is 13 residues long. Between the trimmed V and J ends, which lost 5 bases and 8 bases, there was a span of 13 bases. The CDR3 loop reads CATSSSGPDEQFF. CDR3 nucleotides: TGTGCCACCAGCTCGAGCGGCCCAGATGAGCAGTTCTTC.

This sequence joins TRBV5-7 and TRBJ2-2; TRBD2 might be the D (5 bases). TRBV5-7 is given ORF status, its function remaining uncertain. This CDR3 has 16 residues. Trimming took off 4 bases at V and 5 bases at J, with 18 bases between the two ends. CDR3 residues: CASSLTRATGTGELFF. CDR3 in DNA: TGTGCCAGCAGCCTGACTCGCGCAACGGGAACCGGGGAGCTGTTTTTT.

The chain uses TRBV9 and TRBJ2-3; TRBD2 might be the D (5 bases). The germline V gene has CDR1 SGDLS and CDR2 YYNGEE. V lost 0 bases and J lost 2, with 13 bases in between. There are 16 residues in the CDR3. CDR3 sequence: CASSVASSRFTDTQYF. For the CDR3, the DNA is TGTGCCAGCAGCGTAGCATCTAGCCGCTTCACAGATACGCAGTATTTT.

The chain joins TRBV15 to TRBJ1-2, with TRBD1 matching 7 bases. Germline trimming cut 1 base from V and 8 bases from J; bases unmatched to any gene: 10. Germline V lookup: CDR1 LNHNV, CDR2 YYDKDF (reference sequence). The CDR3 loop spans 15 amino acids. CDR3 sequence: CATSRGNPTGRGYTF. CDR3 DNA: TGTGCCACCAGCAGAGGGAATCCGACAGGGCGAGGCTACACCTTC.

V is TRBV10-1 and J is TRBJ2-7; 7 nucleotides line up with TRBD2. The trim removed 6 bases at V and 8 bases at J, leaving 7 bases unmatched. Germline loops: CDR1 WNHNN, CDR2 SYGVQD (reference sequence). The CDR3 totals 12 residues. Here the CDR3 reads CASSPGGEQQYF. CDR3 nucleotides: TGCGCCAGCAGCCCTGGGGGGGAACAGCAGTACTTC.